Listed here are 28 T cell receptor beta chains from one sample, sequenced in a study of shared clonotypes between healthy human individuals. Data came from immunoSEQ multiplex PCR; TCRdb stores just in-frame clones and leaves some out. The sample yields some 2,500,000 clones, approximately 93% seen once. The sample was naive CD4+ T cells from PBMCs. Subset defined: CD45RA+ positively selected. These receptors were taken from a young man in good health. Some clones in this sample may be carry-over from other donors' samples.

The chain couples TRBV5-1 to TRBJ1-4; no firm D call. In germline, CDR1 is SGHRS, CDR2 YFSETQ. The CDR3 has 14 residues. Trimming removed 4 bases from V and 8 bases from J, with 15 bases in between. CDR3 sequence reads: CASSLPGGPEKLFF. The CDR3 DNA sequence: TGCGCCAGCAGCCTCCCGGGAGGGCCCGAAAAACTGTTTTTT.

The rearrangement links TRBV10-3 to TRBJ2-7; D remains ambiguous. The CDR3 length is 14 residues. The V and J ends lost 5 bases and 2 bases respectively, with 13 bases between them. Germline assignment: CDR1 ENHRY and CDR2 SYGVKD. CDR3 nucleotides: TGTGCCATCAGTTTTCAGGCGGAAGCCTACGAGCAGTACTTC. Its protein is CAISFQAEAYEQYF.

The rearrangement links TRBV5-4 to TRBJ2-1, with 9 nucleotides matching TRBD1. Per germline, CDR1 SGHNT and CDR2 YYREEE (reference sequence). The CDR3 is made up of 17 amino acids. Trimming took 2 bases from V and 8 from J; bases not matched to a gene: 14. The CDR3 reads CASSFQTLGTGRDEQFF. The DNA for the CDR3 is TGTGCCAGCAGCTTCCAGACCCTCGGGACAGGGAGAGATGAGCAGTTCTTC.

V usage is TRBV5-1 and J usage is TRBJ2-7; TRBD1 matches at 9 bases. The CDR3 runs 14 residues. Germline V lookup: CDR1 SGHRS, CDR2 YFSETQ. Trimming removed 5 bases from V and 4 bases from J; junction bases left unmatched: 7. DNA for the CDR3: TGCGCCAGCAGTTCCGGGACAGGGATATACGAGCAGTACTTC. The encoded protein is CASSSGTGIYEQYF.

V usage is TRBV5-8 and J usage is TRBJ2-1; 9 nucleotides align to TRBD2. CDR1 is SGHTS, CDR2 YDEGEE, per germline. J was trimmed by 7 bases and V by 1 base; bases with no gene match: 6. This CDR3 has 15 residues. CDR3 region: CASSLLSGRWNEQFF. In DNA form, the CDR3 reads TGTGCCAGCAGCTTGTTAAGCGGGAGGTGGAATGAGCAGTTCTTC.

CDR3 DNA sequence: TGTGCCACCAAAACGGACTCGGGGTCGGTCGGGGAGCTGTTTTTT. It specifies CATKTDSGSVGELFF. J is TRBJ2-2 and V is TRBV6-1; D is perhaps TRBD2 (5 bases). From germline, CDR1 is MNHNS and CDR2 SASEGT. Trimming cost V 10 bases and J 7 bases, with 22 bases left between them. The CDR3 sequence is 15 residues long.

This sequence joins TRBV7-2 and TRBJ2-3, with 7 positions matching TRBD2. The V and J ends lost 1 base and 2 bases, in that order; junction bases with no gene match: 6. Germline V gene data show CDR1 as SGHTA and CDR2 as FQGNSA. The CDR3 sequence is 16 residues long. CDR3 DNA sequence: TGTGCCAGCAGCTTAGGACTAGCTCCGACCACAGATACGCAGTATTTT. Protein: CASSLGLAPTTDTQYF.

The chain has TRBV5-5 and TRBJ1-2; 7 nucleotides agree with TRBD1. The CDR3 contains 17 residues. Germline values: CDR1 SGHKS, CDR2 YYEKEE (reference sequence). The trim removed 0 bases at V and 7 bases at J, leaving 15 bases unmatched. The CDR3 reads CASSLDRGTDSALGYTF. The DNA of the CDR3 is TGTGCCAGCAGCTTGGATCGCGGGACAGATTCGGCGCTTGGCTACACCTTC.

The chain carries TRBV29-1 and TRBJ1-1, with D unresolved. V lost 3 bases and J lost 0, with 11 bases in between. Germline assignment: CDR1 SQVTM and CDR2 ANQGSEA. The CDR3 loop spans 14 amino acids. The CDR3: CSVDGQSLNTEAFF. In nucleotides, the CDR3 is TGCAGCGTTGACGGGCAGAGCCTGAACACTGAAGCTTTCTTT.

DNA for the CDR3: TGCGCCAGCAGCTCAATTGACTATTACAATGAGCAGTTCTTC. It specifies CASSSIDYYNEQFF. This chain uses TRBV5-1 with TRBJ2-1; possibly TRBD2 for D (5 bases). From germline, CDR1 is SGHRS and CDR2 YFSETQ. The CDR3 has 14 residues. Trimming stripped 3 bases from V and 4 bases from J, with 11 bases between.

This chain links TRBV7-2 with TRBJ2-1; 13 bases agree with TRBD2. Germline V gene sequence: CDR1 SGHTA, CDR2 FQGNSA. V was clipped by 5 bases and J by 15 bases; unmatched bases: 16. The CDR3 contains 16 residues. CDR3 sequence (DNA): TGTGCCAGCAGCCCCAAGGCGGGGACTAGCGGGAATCCAGCGTTCTTC. This sequence encodes CASSPKAGTSGNPAFF.

V usage is TRBV23-1 and J usage is TRBJ2-3, with D perhaps assigned TRBD1 or TRBD2 (5 bases each). TRBV23-1 is placed among ORFs of uncertain function. This CDR3 is built from 18 residues. Trimming removed 0 bases at V and 0 bases at J, with 16 bases between. The CDR3 bases are TGCGCCAGCAGTCAATCCCGGGGCATTACCCCGAGCACAGATACGCAGTATTTT. The encoded protein is CASSQSRGITPSTDTQYF.

A note on this clone: Within the sample, other DNA sequences also encode this same CDR3. The chain recombines TRBV28 with TRBJ2-7; 11 positions agree with TRBD2. V shed 5 bases and J 4 bases; nucleotides not matched to a gene: 7. This CDR3 is 15 amino acids long. CDR1 and CDR2 from the germline V gene are MDHEN and SYDVKM. CDR3 in DNA: TGTGCCAGCAGTCCAGGGACTAGCGGTCGATACGAGCAGTACTTC. It codes for CASSPGTSGRYEQYF.

The chain uses TRBV14 and TRBJ1-2, with 7 positions matching TRBD1. CDR3 length equals 15 residues. Losses at the gene ends were 3 bases for V and 4 bases for J; bases not matched to a gene: 8. Germline CDR1 is SGHDN and CDR2 is FVKESK. The CDR3 here is CASSQRTGVVYGYTF. Here the CDR3 DNA reads TGTGCCAGCAGCCAGAGAACAGGGGTCGTCTATGGCTACACCTTC.

The gene calls are TRBV28 and TRBJ2-7; D gene unclear. Germline CDR1 reads MDHEN; CDR2 reads SYDVKM. This CDR3 has 13 residues. With 3 bases removed from V and 3 bases from J, the gap between germline ends came to 9 bases. The CDR3 reads CASSFSLGYEQYF. CDR3 nucleotides: TGTGCCAGCAGTTTCTCGTTAGGCTACGAGCAGTACTTC.

This chain links TRBV5-4 with TRBJ1-6; unclear D gene. V dropped 2 bases and J dropped 8 bases, with 14 bases sitting between them. The CDR3 is 15 residues long. Germline lookup yields CDR1 SGHNT and CDR2 YYREEE (reference sequence). The CDR3 bases are TGTGCCAGCAGCTTCCCCGGGGATTATCATTCACCCCTCCACTTT. Protein: CASSFPGDYHSPLHF. Full variable domain (rest looked up from reference TRBV5-4 and TRBJ1-6): ETGVTQSPTHLIKTRGQQVTLRCSSQSGHNTVSWYQQALGQGPQFIFQYYREEENGRGNFPPRFSGLQFPNYSSELNVNALELDDSALYLCASSFPGDYHSPLHFGNGTRLTVT.

A single count supports this clone. V and J are TRBV2 and TRBJ2-5; no clear D. Trimming pared 5 bases from V and 1 base from J, leaving 11 bases between. The CDR3 runs to 14 residues. Germline CDR1 is SNHLY and CDR2 is FYNNEI. This chain's CDR3 is CASSTGPFQETQYF. DNA of the CDR3: TGTGCCAGCAGTACCGGTCCCTTCCAAGAGACCCAGTACTTC.

Concerning this clone itself: The sample carries other DNA sequences with the same CDR3. The chain is built from TRBV7-2 and TRBJ2-3; D not resolved. This CDR3 is built from 14 residues. V was trimmed by 1 base and J by 0 bases, leaving 5 bases between them. Germline CDR1 SGHTA, CDR2 FQGNSA. The CDR3 DNA sequence: TGTGCCAGCAGCTTAGGACATAGCACAGATACGCAGTATTTT. Protein sequence: CASSLGHSTDTQYF.

CDR3 region: CASSPTGTGLRYTF. The CDR3 nucleotides are TGTGCCAGCAGTCCTACCGGGACAGGGCTACGCTACACCTTC. V usage is TRBV4-2 and J usage is TRBJ1-2; 9 bases are shared with TRBD1. Germline V CDR1 and CDR2: LGHNA, YNFKEQ. The CDR3 runs 14 residues. Losses at the gene ends were 6 bases for V and 9 bases for J; bases not matched to a gene: 11.

The V call is TRBV18, the J call TRBJ1-3; possibly TRBD1 for D (6 bases). The CDR3 spans 13 residues. Germline loops: CDR1 KGHSH, CDR2 LQKENI. Trimming stripped 3 bases from V and 16 bases from J, with 19 bases between. CDR3 amino acids: CASSPVGQSEIYF. The DNA for the CDR3 is TGTGCCAGCTCACCGGTAGGACAGTCGGAAATCTATTTT.

The chain couples TRBV28 to TRBJ2-1; 13 nucleotides line up with TRBD2. CDR3 size: 17 residues. CDR1 is MDHEN, CDR2 SYDVKM, per germline. Losses at the gene ends were 6 bases for V and 0 bases for J; bases not matched to a gene: 5. The CDR3 nucleotides are TGTGCCAGCAGCCCAAGGACTAGCGGGAGCTCCTACAATGAGCAGTTCTTC. This translates into CASSPRTSGSSYNEQFF.

The chain uses TRBV7-8 and TRBJ1-2, with D unresolved. Deletions cut 5 bases from V and 8 bases from J, with 9 bases between. The CDR3 totals 11 residues. Germline assignment: CDR1 SGHVS and CDR2 FQNEAQ. This CDR3 reads CASSERTGYTF. CDR3 nucleotides: TGTGCCAGCAGCGAACGGACGGGCTACACCTTC.

V gene TRBV14 combines with J gene TRBJ2-1; TRBD2 matches at 10 bases. With 0 bases clipped from V and 7 bases from J, the junction kept 6 bases outside the gene matches. The CDR3 extends over 16 amino acids. CDR1 and CDR2 (germline): SGHDN, FVKESK. This chain's CDR3 is CASSQEWPSGRNEQFF. As DNA, the CDR3 is TGTGCCAGCAGCCAAGAATGGCCTAGCGGGAGAAATGAGCAGTTCTTC. Full variable domain (outside the CDR3, taken from reference TRBV14 and TRBJ2-1): EAGVTQFPSHSVIEKGQTVTLRCDPISGHDNLYWYRRVMGKEIKFLLHFVKESKQDESGMPNNRFLAERTGGTYSTLKVQPAELEDSGVYFCASSQEWPSGRNEQFFGPGTRLTVL.

Only a few counts were recorded for this clone. The chain has TRBV2 and TRBJ1-1; a weak D match, TRBD1 (6 bases). V lost 7 bases, J lost 7 bases, and 16 bases lay in between. Germline assignment: CDR1 SNHLY and CDR2 FYNNEI. The CDR3 spans 13 residues. Here the CDR3 DNA reads TGTGCCAGCACTTTCGACAGGTCGGATGAAGCTTTCTTT. Residues: CASTFDRSDEAFF. Using reference TRBV2 and TRBJ1-1 for the parts outside the CDR3, the full variable domain is EPEVTQTPSHQVTQMGQEVILRCVPISNHLYFYWYRQILGQKVEFLVSFYNNEISEKSEIFDDQFSVERPDGSNFTLKIRSTKLEDSAMYFCASTFDRSDEAFFGQGTRLTVV.

In its sample, this clone was seen once. Other DNA sequences within the sample encode an identical CDR3. The CDR3 reads CASSLGSGSSYEQYF. The CDR3 coding sequence is TGTGCCAGCAGCTTAGGTAGCGGGAGCTCCTACGAGCAGTACTTC. This chain uses TRBV7-2 with TRBJ2-7; TRBD2 matches at 9 bases. The CDR3 sequence is 15 residues long. The germline gives CDR1 SGHTA, CDR2 FQGNSA. Unmatched junction bases numbered 1, after V lost 1 base and J lost 0 bases.

The chain joins TRBV18 to TRBJ2-3, with D perhaps matching TRBD1 (5 bases). With 6 bases removed from V and 2 bases from J, the gap between germline ends came to 18 bases. Germline loops: CDR1 KGHSH, CDR2 LQKENI. The CDR3 contains 16 residues. CDR3: CASSPALGASTDTQYF. For the CDR3, the DNA is TGTGCCAGCTCCCCAGCCTTAGGGGCCTCCACAGATACGCAGTATTTT.

V is TRBV6-5 and J is TRBJ2-2, with 8 bases identical to TRBD1. The germline gives CDR1 MNHEY, CDR2 SVGAGI. The CDR3 is 16 residues long. Trimming removed 4 bases from V and 9 bases from J; junction bases left unmatched: 13. CDR3 sequence reads: CASSSSGDRRIRELFF. The CDR3 DNA reads as TGTGCCAGCAGTTCGTCAGGGGACAGGAGGATCAGGGAGCTGTTTTTT.

The gene calls are TRBV28 and TRBJ2-2; D is unresolved. With 7 bases removed from V and 7 bases from J, the gap between germline ends came to 13 bases. The CDR3 extends over 13 amino acids. CDR1 is MDHEN, CDR2 SYDVKM, per germline. CDR3 in DNA: TGTGCCAGCACCCTCGGAGATCGCGGGGAGCTGTTTTTT. Amino acid sequence: CASTLGDRGELFF.